This entry features one TCR beta chain sequence. The length of the CDR3 is 14 residues. Trimming took 5 bases from V and 5 from J, leaving 15 bases between them. Germline V gene data show CDR1 as SGHTA and CDR2 as FQGNSA. Data came from immunoSEQ multiplex PCR; TCRdb stores just in-frame clones and leaves some out. The sample shows about 320,000 clones, around 90% of them seen only once. This sample is part of a study of blood T cell repertoires in COVID-19. Study-wide context: T cells, B-cell-depleted T cells, or PBMCs supplied cDNA or gDNA.

This sequence was found in a man in his thirties or forties who had recovered from COVID-19. The specimen sequenced was PBMCs or T cells enriched from blood (not recorded which). The chain combines TRBV7-2 with TRBJ2-5, with D perhaps matching TRBD1 (6 bases). In nucleotides, the CDR3 is TGTGCCAGCAGCCGGAAACCTAGGGGGGAGACCCAGTACTTC. Its protein product is CASSRKPRGETQYF.